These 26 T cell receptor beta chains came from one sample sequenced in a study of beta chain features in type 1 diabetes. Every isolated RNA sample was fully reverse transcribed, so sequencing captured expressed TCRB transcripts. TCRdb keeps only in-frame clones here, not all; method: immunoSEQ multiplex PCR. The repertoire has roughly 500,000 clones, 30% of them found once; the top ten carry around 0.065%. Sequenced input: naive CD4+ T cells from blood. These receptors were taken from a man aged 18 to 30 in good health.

In DNA form, the CDR3 reads TGTGCCTGGAGTTCCGGGACTAGCGGGAGGGGAAATGAGCAGTTCTTC. Translation gives CAWSSGTSGRGNEQFF. V and J are TRBV30 and TRBJ2-1; 16 bases are shared with TRBD2. The V and J ends lost 2 bases and 7 bases, in that order; junction bases with no gene match: 5. Germline assignment: CDR1 GTSNPN and CDR2 SVGIG (reference sequence). This CDR3 has 16 residues.

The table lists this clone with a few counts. The CDR3 loop reads CASSLSPTRNTEAFF. CDR3 nucleotide sequence: TGTGCCAGCAGTTTAAGTCCGACCAGAAACACTGAAGCTTTCTTT. The rearrangement uses TRBV28 and TRBJ1-1, with D unresolved. Trimming left V 2 bases short and J 2 bases short, with 12 bases between. The CDR3 length is 15 residues. Germline values: CDR1 MDHEN, CDR2 SYDVKM. Filled out from reference TRBV28 and TRBJ1-1, the complete variable domain reads DVKVTQSSRYLVKRTGEKVFLECVQDMDHENMFWYRQDPGLGLRLIYFSYDVKMKEKGDIPEGYSVSREKKERFSLILESASTNQTSMYLCASSLSPTRNTEAFFGQGTRLTVV.

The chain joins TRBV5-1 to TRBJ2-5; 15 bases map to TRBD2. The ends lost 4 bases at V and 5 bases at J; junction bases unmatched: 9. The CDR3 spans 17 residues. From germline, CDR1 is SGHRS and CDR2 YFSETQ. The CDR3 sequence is CASSPGTSGRSRETQYF. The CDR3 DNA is TGCGCCAGCAGCCCGGGGACTAGCGGGAGGAGCCGGGAGACCCAGTACTTC.

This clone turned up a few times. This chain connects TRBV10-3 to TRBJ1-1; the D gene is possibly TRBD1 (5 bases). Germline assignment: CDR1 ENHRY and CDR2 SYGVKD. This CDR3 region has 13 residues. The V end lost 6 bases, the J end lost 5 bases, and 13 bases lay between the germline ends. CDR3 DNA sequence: TGTGCCATCAGGCAACCCGGGACGACTGAAGCTTTCTTT. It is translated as CAIRQPGTTEAFF.

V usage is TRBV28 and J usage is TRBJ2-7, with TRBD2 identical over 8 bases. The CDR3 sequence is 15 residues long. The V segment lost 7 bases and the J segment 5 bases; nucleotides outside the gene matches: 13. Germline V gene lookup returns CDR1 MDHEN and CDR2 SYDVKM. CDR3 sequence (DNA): TGTGCCAGCATCATGAGCGGGAGAAGGACCCACGAGCAGTACTTC. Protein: CASIMSGRRTHEQYF.

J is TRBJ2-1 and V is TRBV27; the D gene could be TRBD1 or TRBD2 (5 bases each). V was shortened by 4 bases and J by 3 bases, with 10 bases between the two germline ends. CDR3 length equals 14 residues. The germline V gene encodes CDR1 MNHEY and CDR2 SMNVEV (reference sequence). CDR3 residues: CASSSRDVYNEQFF. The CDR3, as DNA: TGTGCCAGCAGTTCCCGGGACGTCTACAATGAGCAGTTCTTC.

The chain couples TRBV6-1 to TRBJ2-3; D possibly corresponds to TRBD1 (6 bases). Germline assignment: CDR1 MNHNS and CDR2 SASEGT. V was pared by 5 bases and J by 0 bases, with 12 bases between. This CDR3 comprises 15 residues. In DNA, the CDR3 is TGTGCCAGCAGTTCCTACAGGGCTAGCACAGATACGCAGTATTTT. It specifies CASSSYRASTDTQYF.

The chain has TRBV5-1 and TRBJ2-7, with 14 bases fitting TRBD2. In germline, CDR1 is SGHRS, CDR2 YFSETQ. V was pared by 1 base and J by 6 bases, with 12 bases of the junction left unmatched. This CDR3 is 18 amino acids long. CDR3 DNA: TGCGCCAGCAGCTTGATGCCCGGGACTAGCGGGAGTCTTGTCGAGCAGTACTTC. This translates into CASSLMPGTSGSLVEQYF. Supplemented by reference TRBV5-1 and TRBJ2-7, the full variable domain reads KAGVTQTPRYLIKTRGQQVTLSCSPISGHRSVSWYQQTPGQGLQFLFEYFSETQRNKGNFPGRFSGRQFSNSRSEMNVSTLELGDSALYLCASSLMPGTSGSLVEQYFGPGTRLTVT.

CDR3 sequence reads: CSVESSGRTGELFF. The CDR3 DNA is TGCAGCGTTGAATCTAGCGGTCGCACCGGGGAGCTGTTTTTT. The chain joins TRBV29-1 to TRBJ2-2; TRBD2 agrees at 7 bases. The CDR3 spans 14 residues. CDR1 and CDR2 from the germline V gene are SQVTM and ANQGSEA. V shed 2 bases, J shed 4 bases, and the junction held 4 bases outside the gene matches.

CDR3 bases: TGCGCCAGCAGCCCGACTAGTAGGGTCGCCGGGGAGCTGTTTTTT. This sequence encodes CASSPTSRVAGELFF. The chain employs TRBV4-3 and TRBJ2-2; D is possibly TRBD2 (6 bases). Between the trimmed V and J ends, which lost 4 bases and 6 bases, there was a span of 15 bases. The CDR3 has 15 amino acids. In germline, CDR1 is LGHNA, CDR2 YSLEER.

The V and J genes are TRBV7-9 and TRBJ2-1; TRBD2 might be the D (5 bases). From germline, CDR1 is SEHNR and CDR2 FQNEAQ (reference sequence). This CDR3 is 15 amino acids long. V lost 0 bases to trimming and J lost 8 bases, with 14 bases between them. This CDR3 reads CASSLAYGVGDEQFF. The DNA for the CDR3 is TGTGCCAGCAGCTTAGCGTACGGGGTCGGCGATGAGCAGTTCTTC.

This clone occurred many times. The CDR3, as DNA: TGTGCCTGGACTACTTACAATGAGCAGTTCTTC. The encoded protein is CAWTTYNEQFF. The chain is built from TRBV30 and TRBJ2-1; no clear D. The CDR3 consists of 11 residues. Germline assignment: CDR1 GTSNPN and CDR2 SVGIG (reference sequence). V lost 4 bases and J 4 bases, leaving 5 bases between the germline ends.

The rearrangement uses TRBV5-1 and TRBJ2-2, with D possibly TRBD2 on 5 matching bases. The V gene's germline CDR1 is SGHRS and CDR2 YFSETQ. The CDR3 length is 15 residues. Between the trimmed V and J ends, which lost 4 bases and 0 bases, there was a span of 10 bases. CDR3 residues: CASSRTGSNTGELFF. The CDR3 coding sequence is TGCGCCAGCAGCAGAACGGGATCGAACACCGGGGAGCTGTTTTTT.

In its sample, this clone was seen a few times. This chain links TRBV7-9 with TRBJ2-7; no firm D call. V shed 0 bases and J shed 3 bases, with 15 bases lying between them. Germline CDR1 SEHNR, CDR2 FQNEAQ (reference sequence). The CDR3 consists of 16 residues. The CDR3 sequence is CASSLASTAISYEQYF. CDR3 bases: TGTGCCAGCAGCTTAGCATCAACAGCTATAAGCTACGAGCAGTACTTC.

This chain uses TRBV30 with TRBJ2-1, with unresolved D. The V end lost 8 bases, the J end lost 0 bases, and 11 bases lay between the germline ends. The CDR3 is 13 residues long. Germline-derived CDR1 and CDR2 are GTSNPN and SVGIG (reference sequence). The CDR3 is CANAVSSYNEQFF. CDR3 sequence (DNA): TGTGCCAACGCAGTAAGCTCCTACAATGAGCAGTTCTTC.

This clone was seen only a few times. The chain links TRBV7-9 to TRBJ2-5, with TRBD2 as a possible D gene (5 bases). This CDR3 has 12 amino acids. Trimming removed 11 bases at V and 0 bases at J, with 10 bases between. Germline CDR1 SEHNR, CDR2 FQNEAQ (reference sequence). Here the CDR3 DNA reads TGTGCCGGAGGACGGGACCAAGAGACCCAGTACTTC. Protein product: CAGGRDQETQYF.

Here the CDR3 DNA reads TGTGCCAGCAGTTTCTACCAGGGGCGAAACGAGCAGTACTTC. Its translation is CASSFYQGRNEQYF. V is TRBV28 and J is TRBJ2-7; possible D gene TRBD1, 6 bases. There are 14 residues in the CDR3. Germline V gives CDR1 MDHEN, CDR2 SYDVKM. The V gene lost 3 bases and the J gene lost 5 bases, with 14 bases spanning the gap.

The CDR3 DNA reads as TGTGCCAGCTCACCACCTGCGAGGGAGGGGTACGAGCAGTACTTC. This translates into CASSPPAREGYEQYF. The chain couples TRBV18 to TRBJ2-7; 7 bases are a match to TRBD2. CDR3 length: 15 residues. The V gene's germline CDR1 is KGHSH and CDR2 LQKENI. V shed 0 bases and J 4 bases; nucleotides not matched to a gene: 6.

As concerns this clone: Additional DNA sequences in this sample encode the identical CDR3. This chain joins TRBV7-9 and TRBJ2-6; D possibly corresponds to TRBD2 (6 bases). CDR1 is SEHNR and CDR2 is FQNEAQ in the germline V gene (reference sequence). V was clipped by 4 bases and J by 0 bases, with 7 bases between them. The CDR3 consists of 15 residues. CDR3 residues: CASSSGLSGANVLTF. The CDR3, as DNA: TGTGCCAGCAGCTCGGGACTCTCTGGGGCCAACGTCCTGACTTTC.

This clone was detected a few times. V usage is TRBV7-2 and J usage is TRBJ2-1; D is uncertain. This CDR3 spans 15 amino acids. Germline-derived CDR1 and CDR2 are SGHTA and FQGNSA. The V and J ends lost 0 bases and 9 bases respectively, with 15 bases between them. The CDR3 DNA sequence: TGTGCCAGCAGCTTAGCGGTCAAGAAGGGCCGTGAGCAGTTCTTC. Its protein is CASSLAVKKGREQFF.

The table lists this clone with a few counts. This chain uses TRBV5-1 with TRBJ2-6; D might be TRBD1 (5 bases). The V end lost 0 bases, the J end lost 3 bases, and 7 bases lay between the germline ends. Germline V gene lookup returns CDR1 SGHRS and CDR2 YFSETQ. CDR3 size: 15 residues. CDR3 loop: CASSLAQGGANVLTF. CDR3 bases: TGCGCCAGCAGCTTGGCCCAGGGTGGGGCCAACGTCCTGACTTTC. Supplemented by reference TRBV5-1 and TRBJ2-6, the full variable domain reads KAGVTQTPRYLIKTRGQQVTLSCSPISGHRSVSWYQQTPGQGLQFLFEYFSETQRNKGNFPGRFSGRQFSNSRSEMNVSTLELGDSALYLCASSLAQGGANVLTFGAGSRLTVL.

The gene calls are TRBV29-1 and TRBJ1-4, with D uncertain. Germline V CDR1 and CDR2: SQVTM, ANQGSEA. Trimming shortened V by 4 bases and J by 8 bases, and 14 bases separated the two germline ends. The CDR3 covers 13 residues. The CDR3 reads CSVASTSGEKLFF. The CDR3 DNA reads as TGCAGCGTTGCGTCGACCTCGGGAGAAAAACTGTTTTTT.

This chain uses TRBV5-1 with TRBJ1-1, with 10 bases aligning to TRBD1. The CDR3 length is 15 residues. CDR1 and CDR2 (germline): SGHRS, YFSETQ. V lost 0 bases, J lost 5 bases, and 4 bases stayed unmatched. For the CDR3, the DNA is TGCGCCAGCAGCTTGGTCGGGACAGGGGAAACTGAAGCTTTCTTT. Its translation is CASSLVGTGETEAFF.

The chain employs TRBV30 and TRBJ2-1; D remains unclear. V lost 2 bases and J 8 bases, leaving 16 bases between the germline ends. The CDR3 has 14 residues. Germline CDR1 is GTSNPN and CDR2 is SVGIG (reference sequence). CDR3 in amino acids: CAWSPSYSTHEQFF. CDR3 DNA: TGTGCCTGGAGTCCTTCTTATAGCACGCATGAGCAGTTCTTC. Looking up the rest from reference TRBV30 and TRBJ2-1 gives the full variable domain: SQTIHQWPATLVQPVGSPLSLECTVEGTSNPNLYWYRQAAGRGLQLLFYSVGIGQISSEVPQNLSASRPQDRQFILSSKKLLLSDSGFYLCAWSPSYSTHEQFFGPGTRLTVL.

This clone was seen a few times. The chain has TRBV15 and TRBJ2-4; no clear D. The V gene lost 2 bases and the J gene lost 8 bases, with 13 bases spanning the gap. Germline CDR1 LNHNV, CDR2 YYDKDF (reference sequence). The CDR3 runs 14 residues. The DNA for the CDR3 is TGTGCCACCAGCAGATCTAATAGAGGCGACATTCAGTACTTC. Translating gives CATSRSNRGDIQYF.

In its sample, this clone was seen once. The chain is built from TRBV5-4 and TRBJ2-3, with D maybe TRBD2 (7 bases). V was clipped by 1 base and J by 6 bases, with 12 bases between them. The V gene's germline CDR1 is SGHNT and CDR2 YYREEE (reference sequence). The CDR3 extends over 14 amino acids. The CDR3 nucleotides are TGTGCCAGCAGCTTGCCGGGGGGCAGTGATACGCAGTATTTT. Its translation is CASSLPGGSDTQYF.